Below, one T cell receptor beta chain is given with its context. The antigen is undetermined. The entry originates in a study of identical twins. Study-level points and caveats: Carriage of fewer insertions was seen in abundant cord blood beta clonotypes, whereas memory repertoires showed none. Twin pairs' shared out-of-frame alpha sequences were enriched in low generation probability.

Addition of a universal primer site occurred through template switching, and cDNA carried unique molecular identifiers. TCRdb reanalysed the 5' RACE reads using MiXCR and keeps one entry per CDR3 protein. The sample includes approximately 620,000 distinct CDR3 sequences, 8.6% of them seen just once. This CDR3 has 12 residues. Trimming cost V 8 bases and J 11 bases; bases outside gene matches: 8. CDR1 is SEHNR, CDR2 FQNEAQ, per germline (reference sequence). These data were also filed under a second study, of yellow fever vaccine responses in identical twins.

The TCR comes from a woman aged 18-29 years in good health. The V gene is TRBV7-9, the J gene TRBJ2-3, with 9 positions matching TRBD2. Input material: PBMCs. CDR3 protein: CASDGSGRKQYF. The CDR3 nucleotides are TGTGCCAGCGACGGGAGCGGGAGGAAGCAGTATTTT.